Listed below are T cell receptor beta chains from one sample, sequenced in a study of blood T cell repertoires in COVID-19. Using immunoSEQ multiplex PCR, the repertoire was profiled, and TCRdb retains in-frame clones only, with some absent. The table records approximately 84,000 clones, roughly 88% of them present only once. Sequenced material: peripheral blood. Every receptor here comes from a human donor with active COVID-19. The donor label of this sample is uncertain. Each CDR3 is given with its conserved first and last residue. The D gene is left open where the match is weak. Where a row states a size, it is once, few, many or the class of an expanded clone; other rows omit it.

>TRBV5-1|.|TRBJ2-3|TRBD1
TGCGCCAGCAGCTTAAGACAGGGGTCGAGCACAGATACGCAGTATTTT
CASSLRQGSSTDTQYF
>TRBV28|.|TRBJ2-3|TRBD2
TGTGCCAGCAGTTTCCCGTCTAGCGGGGCTAGCACAGATACGCAGTATTTT
CASSFPSSGASTDTQYF
>TRBV7-9|.|TRBJ1-1|.
TGTGCCAGCAGCTCCCGGAGAAGCGCTGAAGCTTTCTTT
CASSSRRSAEAFF
>TRBV4-1|.|TRBJ2-1|.
TGCGCCAGCAGCCAAGGGGCAGGGCGGGGGCGATACAATGAGCAGTTCTTC
CASSQGAGRGRYNEQFF
>TRBV12-3/TRBV12-4|.|TRBJ1-6|.
TGTGCCAGCAGTCCAGGGCCCTTTTCACCCCTCCACTTT
CASSPGPFSPLHF
>TRBV10-2|once|TRBJ2-2|.
TGCGCCAGCAGTGAGGTACTAGCTCCCGGGGAGCTGTTTTTT
CASSEVLAPGELFF
>TRBV5-1|.|TRBJ1-1|.
TGCGCCAGCAGCTTCGAGGGGGTAAGGAAGGGCACTGAAGCTTTCTTT
CASSFEGVRKGTEAFF
>TRBV4-3|.|TRBJ2-1|TRBD2
TGCGCCAGCAGCCAAGAGTTCCCCTTCGGGGGGGGGTACAATGAGCAGTTCTTC
CASSQEFPFGGGYNEQFF
>TRBV2|.|TRBJ2-7|TRBD1
TGTGCCAGCAGACAGGGGGCCTACGAGCAGTACTTC
CASRQGAYEQYF
>TRBV7-2|.|TRBJ2-3|TRBD1
TGTGCCAGCAGCCATATACTTGGGACAGGCCTCACAGATACGCAGTATTTT
CASSHILGTGLTDTQYF
>TRBV11-2|.|TRBJ2-4|.
TGTGCCAGCAGCTTAGTGGCGGACATTCAGTACTTC
CASSLVADIQYF
>TRBV6-1|.|TRBJ1-4|TRBD1
TGTGCCAGCAGTGAGGGACAGGATGAAAAACTGTTTTTT
CASSEGQDEKLFF
>TRBV5-1|.|TRBJ1-3|.
TGCGCCAGCAGCTTGGTCGGGAGCCCGTCGGGAAACACCATATATTTT
CASSLVGSPSGNTIYF
>TRBV9|.|TRBJ2-5|.
TGTGCCAGCAGCGTAGTGTCGACACCCCAAGAGACCCAGTACTTC
CASSVVSTPQETQYF
>TRBV19|.|TRBJ1-1|.
TGTGCCAGTAGTATTATTGACAGAAGAAACACTGAAGCTTTCTTT
CASSIIDRRNTEAFF
>TRBV18|.|TRBJ2-3|TRBD2
TGTGCCAGCTCACCCCTTCCGGGGGTGCGGGGGGATACGCAGTATTTT
CASSPLPGVRGDTQYF
>TRBV7-9|.|TRBJ2-1|.
TGTGCCAGCAGCTCGGGCGGGGCAAAGCAGTTCTTC
CASSSGGAKQFF
>TRBV28|.|TRBJ2-2|TRBD2
TGTGCCAGCAGTTCCGGGACGGGGGGTGCCGGGGAGCTGTTTTTT
CASSSGTGGAGELFF
>TRBV14|.|TRBJ2-1|TRBD2
TGTGCCAGCAGCCAAAACCTGGCCAGGAATGGGGGGGATGAGCAGTTCTTC
CASSQNLARNGGDEQFF
>TRBV7-2|.|TRBJ2-5|TRBD1
TGTGCCAGCAGCCCCCGGTCAGGGGGCTATGAGACCCAGTACTTC
CASSPRSGGYETQYF
>TRBV7-2|.|TRBJ1-1|.
TGTGCCAGCAGCTTAGTCGGGAAAGGGGCCGGGAGTAGCACTGAAGCTTTCTTT
CASSLVGKGAGSSTEAFF
>TRBV6-6|once|TRBJ1-1|.
TGTGCCAGCCGTACGGGGGACACTGAAGCTTTCTTT
CASRTGDTEAFF
>TRBV4-1|.|TRBJ2-2|TRBD2
TGCGCCAGCAGCCACCCCTTTACACTAGCGGGGGTTGATACCGGGGAGCTGTTTTTT
CASSHPFTLAGVDTGELFF
>TRBV4-1|.|TRBJ1-2|TRBD1
TGCGCCAGCAGCCAAGAATACGCACCGGGACAGGGGGCGCGTGGCTATGGCTACACCTTC
CASSQEYAPGQGARGYGYTF
>TRBV3-1/TRBV3-2|.|TRBJ2-5|.
TGTGCCAGCATTCCGTCAGGGTGGGACCAAGAGACCCAGTACTTC
CASIPSGWDQETQYF
>TRBV9|once|TRBJ2-3|TRBD2
TGTGCCAGCAGCGTAGCGAGCGGGGGGGGCATGATCACAGATACGCAGTATTTT
CASSVASGGGMITDTQYF
>TRBV6-5|once|TRBJ1-1|.
TGTGCCAGCAGTTACCGGGGAGGCGACACTGAAGCTTTCTTT
CASSYRGGDTEAFF
>TRBV2|.|TRBJ1-2|.
TGTGCCAGAGTAGCAATACAAGGGGACTACACCTTC
CARVAIQGDYTF
>TRBV19|once|TRBJ1-2|.
TGTGCCACCTCCCCGACAGGTTCTAACTATGGCTACACCTTC
CATSPTGSNYGYTF
>TRBV5-8|once|TRBJ2-5|.
TGTGCCAGCAGCTTGGAACCAGGCCGGCTTGGGGAGACCCAGTACTTC
CASSLEPGRLGETQYF
>TRBV5-1|.|TRBJ2-1|TRBD2
TGCGCCAGCAGCAGGCAGGCAGGGACTAAAGAGCAGTTCTTC
CASSRQAGTKEQFF
>TRBV11-2|.|TRBJ2-2|TRBD2
TGTGCCAGCAGTACTAGCGGGAACACCGGGGAGCTGTTTTTT
CASSTSGNTGELFF
>TRBV7-6|.|TRBJ2-2|.
TGTGCCAGCAGCCTAGGGGGCGGGGGATCCGGGGAGCTGTTTTTT
CASSLGGGGSGELFF
>TRBV6-2/TRBV6-3|.|TRBJ1-1|.
TGTGCCAGCAGTTATTCAAGTCAGGGAGGGAACACTGAAGCTTTCTTT
CASSYSSQGGNTEAFF
>TRBV9|.|TRBJ2-3|TRBD2
TGTGCCAGCAGCTTCCCTAGCGGGGGGGCAAAAGATACGCAGTATTTT
CASSFPSGGAKDTQYF
>TRBV28|.|TRBJ1-6|TRBD1
TGTGCCAGCAGAGTGGACAGGTATAATTCACCCCTCCACTTT
CASRVDRYNSPLHF
>TRBV18|.|TRBJ1-3|.
TGTGCCAGCCACACCCCAGGTCCTGGAAACACCATATATTTT
CASHTPGPGNTIYF
>TRBV5-1|.|TRBJ2-1|.
TGCGCCAGCAGCGGCCTTCGGGCGGGCTTCAATGAGCAGTTCTTC
CASSGLRAGFNEQFF
>TRBV5-5|.|TRBJ1-5|.
TGTGCCAGCAGCTTGTACAGGCAACTCAATCAGCCCCAGCATTTT
CASSLYRQLNQPQHF
>TRBV18|.|TRBJ1-2|TRBD1
TGTGCCAGCTCACCCCGGGACAGGGGGCATGGCTACACCTTC
CASSPRDRGHGYTF
>TRBV27|.|TRBJ2-3|TRBD2
TGTGCCAGCAGTTCGCCCGGGACTAGCGGGGGTGTAGATACGCAGTATTTT
CASSSPGTSGGVDTQYF
>TRBV9|.|TRBJ1-1|.
TGTGCCAGCAGCGTTACAGGGATGAACACTGAAGCTTTCTTT
CASSVTGMNTEAFF
>TRBV2|.|TRBJ2-5|TRBD1
TGTGCCAGCAGGGAAACTCTGGACAGGGTGTTACAGCAAGAGACCCAGTACTTC
CASRETLDRVLQQETQYF
>TRBV3-1/TRBV3-2|few|TRBJ1-2|TRBD1
TGTGCCAGCAGCCGCGATTTACAGACAGGGCTTGGCTACACCTTC
CASSRDLQTGLGYTF
>TRBV27|.|TRBJ2-1|.
TGTGCCAGCACCTCTCAGGGTTTGAGCTACAATGAGCAGTTCTTC
CASTSQGLSYNEQFF
>TRBV9|.|TRBJ2-1|.
TGTGCCAGCAGCGTACTGGCGACCCTGGGGGGCAATGAGCAGTTCTTC
CASSVLATLGGNEQFF
>TRBV3-1/TRBV3-2|.|TRBJ1-2|TRBD1
TGTGCCAGCAGCTATGGACAGGGACACTATGGCTACACCTTC
CASSYGQGHYGYTF
>TRBV2|.|TRBJ2-7|.
TGTGCCAGCAGTTATGCAGAGGGACTGAGCTACGAGCAGTACTTC
CASSYAEGLSYEQYF
>TRBV4-1|.|TRBJ2-3|TRBD2
TGCGCCAGCAGCCCTGGGACTAGCGGGGGGGAGTATACGCAGTATTTT
CASSPGTSGGEYTQYF
>TRBV9|.|TRBJ2-7|.
TGTGCCAGCAGCCGGGACAGCGGGACTAGTACTCGCGAGCAGTACTTC
CASSRDSGTSTREQYF